A single sample is the source of the 14 T cell receptor beta chains below, sequenced in a study of T cell repertoires in cytomegalovirus infection. TCRdb re-called the reads with MiXCR, one entry per CDR3 protein. The table has hundreds of thousands of distinct CDR3 sequences, 20% to 30% seen once. The source material was CD8+ T cells from PBMCs. The source is a human donor in good health (CMV status not recorded). Some clones in this sample may be carry-over from other donors' samples.

A few counts support this clonotype. V is TRBV29-1 and J is TRBJ2-5; D could derive from TRBD1 or TRBD2 (6 bases each). Trimming took off 1 base at V and 5 bases at J, with 11 bases between the two ends. Germline V gives CDR1 SQVTM, CDR2 ANQGSEA. This CDR3 spans 13 amino acids. CDR3 sequence: CSVEVRGRETQYF. DNA for the CDR3: TGCAGCGTTGAAGTCCGGGGGCGGGAGACCCAGTACTTC.

CDR3 residues: CASSFLSGRTAPSTDTQYF. The CDR3 DNA is TGTGCCAGCAGTTTTTTATCGGGGCGGACAGCTCCTAGCACAGATACGCAGTATTTT. The gene calls are TRBV12-3 or TRBV12-4 and TRBJ2-3, with D maybe TRBD1 (6 bases). The CDR3 has 19 residues. V dropped 3 bases and J dropped 0 bases, with 22 bases sitting between them.

In this sample, this clonotype turned up a few times. The gene calls are TRBV7-9 and TRBJ1-6; TRBD1 aligns across 8 bases. Germline V gene sequence: CDR1 SEHNR, CDR2 FQNEAQ (reference sequence). This CDR3 is built from 17 residues. Germline trimming cut 5 bases from V and 0 bases from J; bases unmatched to any gene: 6. The CDR3 DNA reads TGTGCCAGCAGCGCCGGGACAGGCGGCTCCTATAATTCACCCCTCCACTTT. This gives the protein CASSAGTGGSYNSPLHF.

This clonotype appeared many times. This chain uses TRBV6-5 with TRBJ1-5, with D perhaps matching TRBD1 (6 bases). The CDR3 sequence is 12 residues long. The germline V and J ends were trimmed by 6 bases and 4 bases, with 7 bases remaining between them. CDR1 is MNHEY and CDR2 is SVGAGI in the germline V gene. The CDR3 DNA is TGTGCCAGCAGCACAGGGAATCAGCCCCAGCATTTT. Translation: CASSTGNQPQHF.

The table lists this clonotype with many counts. The genes are TRBV7-9 and TRBJ2-7; D possibly corresponds to TRBD2 (5 bases). From germline, CDR1 is SEHNR and CDR2 FQNEAQ (reference sequence). The V gene lost 4 bases and the J gene lost 2 bases, with 6 bases spanning the gap. This CDR3 comprises 12 residues. This CDR3 reads CASSSGTYEQYV. The CDR3 nucleotides are TGTGCCAGCAGCTCCGGGACCTACGAGCAGTACGTC.

About this clonotype itself: Germline is not matched at one junction end, which may reflect a read error. This chain uses TRBV19 with TRBJ2-4; no clear D gene. The CDR3 sequence is 16 residues long. Per germline, CDR1 LNHDA and CDR2 SQIVND (reference sequence). The CDR3 DNA reads as TGTGCCAGTAGTGTAGACTGGAGTGGGACCAAAAACATTCAGTACTTC. Protein sequence: CASSVDWSGTKNIQYF.

This clonotype has a count of ten or more. The rearrangement joins TRBV19 to TRBJ2-1; tentative D call: TRBD2 (6 bases). The CDR3 spans 11 residues. In germline, CDR1 is LNHDA, CDR2 SQIVND (reference sequence). V lost 9 bases and J 14 bases, leaving 17 bases between the germline ends. The CDR3 DNA reads as TGTGCCAGCAGGGAGGAGCTCCTAGAGTTCTTC. Residues: CASREELLEFF.

This clonotype has ten or more counts. The rearrangement links TRBV6-2 or TRBV6-3 to TRBJ2-3, with 7 bases aligning to TRBD1. V lost 9 bases to trimming and J lost 2 bases; unmatched junction nucleotides: 8. CDR3 length equals 14 residues. Germline V lookup: CDR1 MNHEY, CDR2 SVGEGT. DNA of the CDR3: TGTGCCAGTACAGGGGCACTCTACACAGATACGCAGTATTTT. Its translation is CASTGALYTDTQYF.

The sample holds a few counts of this clonotype. The chain carries TRBV7-9 and TRBJ2-3, with D hard to call. V dropped 6 bases and J dropped 3 bases, with 13 bases sitting between them. This CDR3 has 14 amino acids. The germline V gene encodes CDR1 SEHNR and CDR2 FQNEAQ (reference sequence). The CDR3 DNA reads TGTGCCAGCAGTAAATGGTCCGGGACAGATACGCAGTATTTT. This sequence encodes CASSKWSGTDTQYF.

The chain uses TRBV20-1 and TRBJ1-5; 8 bases line up with TRBD1. Germline CDR1 reads DFQATT; CDR2 reads SNEGSKA (reference sequence). CDR3 length: 15 residues. V dropped 0 bases and J dropped 5; count of bases not matched to a gene: 6. The chain's CDR3 is CSARETGVDDQPQHF. Here the CDR3 DNA reads TGCAGTGCTAGAGAGACAGGGGTGGACGATCAGCCCCAGCATTTT.

The rearrangement uses TRBV24-1 and TRBJ2-2; unclear D gene. Trimming cost V 4 bases and J 5 bases, with 7 bases left between them. The CDR3 has 13 amino acids. Germline CDR1 is KGHDR and CDR2 is SFDVKD. CDR3 sequence reads: CATSDGRTGELFF. In DNA, the CDR3 is TGTGCCACCAGTGACGGACGGACCGGGGAGCTGTTTTTT.

This clonotype was detected many times. CDR3 sequence: CASSKDPQGLALTDTQYF. The CDR3 DNA reads TGTGCCAGCAGCAAGGACCCCCAGGGACTTGCCCTCACAGATACGCAGTATTTT. This rearrangement joins TRBV7-2 to TRBJ2-3, with D perhaps TRBD2 (6 bases). The CDR3 is made up of 18 amino acids. Between the trimmed V and J ends, which lost 5 bases and 2 bases, there was a span of 23 bases. CDR1 SGHTA and CDR2 FQGNSA come from the germline V gene.

This clonotype has only a few counts. The rearrangement joins TRBV20-1 to TRBJ2-2; D is perhaps TRBD1 (5 bases). Germline assignment: CDR1 DFQATT and CDR2 SNEGSKA (reference sequence). V shed 6 bases and J shed 2 bases, with 10 bases lying between them. The CDR3 length is 13 residues. The CDR3 DNA reads as TGCAGTGCCCCGACAGTAAACACCGGGGAGCTGTTTTTT. Translated, it gives CSAPTVNTGELFF.

Many counts were recorded for this clonotype. The chain joins TRBV7-2 to TRBJ2-3; 11 bases are a match to TRBD2. The CDR3 is made up of 15 amino acids. V was pared by 3 bases and J by 5 bases, with 4 bases of the junction left unmatched. The germline V gene encodes CDR1 SGHTA and CDR2 FQGNSA. CDR3 DNA: TGTGCCAGCAGCTTGACTAGCGGGGCTGGAGATACGCAGTATTTT. Residues: CASSLTSGAGDTQYF. The variable domain in full, completed from reference TRBV7-2 and TRBJ2-3, reads GAGVSQSPSNKVTEKGKDVELRCDPISGHTALYWYRQSLGQGLEFLIYFQGNSAPDKSGLPSDRFSAERTGGSVSTLTIQRTQQEDSAVYLCASSLTSGAGDTQYFGPGTRLTVL.